The 30 T cell receptor beta chains below come from one sample, sequenced in a study of beta chain features in type 1 diabetes (dated by TCRdb to the late 2010s). Library preparation was by the immunoSEQ multiplex PCR assay. All of the isolated RNA was reverse transcribed with the High Capacity cDNA Reverse Transcription Kit, so expressed TCRB transcripts were sequenced. TCRdb limited this immuneACCESS table to in-frame rearrangements with V and J called. A share of clones is missing; checked studies link under half to unresolved V genes, and the rest is unexplained. The sample table lists some 900,000 clones, roughly 16% of them with a count of one. 0.02% to 0.03% of the sample is in the top ten clones. The sample was naive CD4+ T cells from blood. Reading the label with the study, this specimen's cell subset or site is: true naive CD4+ T cells. These receptor sequences come from a woman younger than 35 in good health.

This clone has just a few counts. The genes are TRBV6-6 and TRBJ1-5; D unclear. V lost 6 bases to trimming and J lost 0 bases, with 9 bases between them. The CDR3 loop spans 14 amino acids. Germline CDR1 and CDR2: MNHNY and SVGAGI (reference sequence). CDR3 nucleotide sequence: TGTGCCAGCAGAGAGAGTCTTAGCAATCAGCCCCAGCATTTT. Its translation: CASRESLSNQPQHF.

This clone was detected only a few times. The J gene is TRBJ2-1, the V gene TRBV11-2, with 8 bases aligning to TRBD2. CDR1 is SGHAT, CDR2 FQNNGV, per germline. The trim removed 4 bases at V and 6 bases at J, leaving 11 bases unmatched. CDR3 length equals 16 residues. CDR3 nucleotide sequence: TGTGCCAGCAGCTCCCCCTCTGAGAGCGGGAGCAATGAGCAGTTCTTC. It yields the protein CASSSPSESGSNEQFF.

This clone occurred a few times. The chain uses TRBV9 and TRBJ2-1; TRBD2 matches at 7 bases. Germline values: CDR1 SGDLS, CDR2 YYNGEE. This CDR3 spans 14 amino acids. V shed 1 base and J 5 bases; nucleotides not matched to a gene: 3. The chain's CDR3 is CASSVTSDNNEQFF. The CDR3 bases are TGTGCCAGCAGCGTAACTAGCGATAACAATGAGCAGTTCTTC.

This clone was seen a handful of times. The chain combines TRBV5-1 with TRBJ2-2; D possibly corresponds to TRBD2 (6 bases). The CDR3 spans 15 residues. Germline lookup yields CDR1 SGHRS and CDR2 YFSETQ. V was pared by 0 bases and J by 4 bases, with 10 bases between. CDR3: CASSLAGDLTGELFF. In DNA, the CDR3 is TGCGCCAGCAGCTTGGCGGGAGACCTCACCGGGGAGCTGTTTTTT.

This clone was observed a few times. This sample also contains other DNA sequences that code for the same CDR3. The genes are TRBV18 and TRBJ2-5; D is unresolved. V dropped 6 bases and J dropped 2 bases, with 4 bases sitting between them. CDR1 is KGHSH, CDR2 LQKENI, per germline. CDR3 length equals 11 residues. The CDR3 DNA follows: TGTGCCAGCTCTCGACAAGAGACCCAGTACTTC. Translated, it gives CASSRQETQYF. The complete variable domain, with remaining parts taken from reference TRBV18 and TRBJ2-5, reads NAGVMQNPRHLVRRRGQEARLRCSPMKGHSHVYWYRQLPEEGLKFMVYLQKENIIDESGMPKERFSAEFPKEGPSILRIQQVVRGDSAAYFCASSRQETQYFGPGTRLLVL.

CDR3 loop: CASSGAAGGPYEQYF. The DNA of the CDR3 is TGTGCCAGCAGTGGGGCTGCGGGAGGGCCCTACGAGCAGTACTTC. The chain recombines TRBV28 with TRBJ2-7; 9 bases align to TRBD2. CDR3 length equals 15 residues. From germline, CDR1 is MDHEN and CDR2 SYDVKM. Trimming cost V 5 bases and J 2 bases; bases outside gene matches: 7. Using reference TRBV28 and TRBJ2-7 for the parts outside the CDR3, the full variable domain is DVKVTQSSRYLVKRTGEKVFLECVQDMDHENMFWYRQDPGLGLRLIYFSYDVKMKEKGDIPEGYSVSREKKERFSLILESASTNQTSMYLCASSGAAGGPYEQYFGPGTRLTVT.

This clone occurred a few times. The chain is built from TRBV4-3 and TRBJ2-1, with 8 bases aligning to TRBD2. The CDR3 consists of 16 residues. V lost 0 bases and J lost 0; bases outside the gene matches: 1. Germline CDR1 and CDR2: LGHNA and YSLEER. In DNA form, the CDR3 reads TGCGCCAGCAGCCAAGAACTAGCGGCCTCCTACAATGAGCAGTTCTTC. Translating gives CASSQELAASYNEQFF.

This clone was counted between two and nine times. The chain has TRBV2 and TRBJ2-2; 11 positions match TRBD2. The CDR3 loop spans 14 amino acids. The ends lost 8 bases at V and 7 bases at J; junction bases unmatched: 6. Germline V gene sequence: CDR1 SNHLY, CDR2 FYNNEI. In nucleotides, the CDR3 is TGTGCCAGCTGGCTAGCGGGAGGTGACGGGGAGCTGTTTTTT. This translates into CASWLAGGDGELFF.

The chain combines TRBV6-5 with TRBJ2-5, with TRBD1 identical over 8 bases. J gave up 5 bases and V 6 bases, and 5 bases lay outside the gene matches. This CDR3 spans 13 amino acids. The V gene's germline CDR1 is MNHEY and CDR2 SVGAGI. The CDR3 here is CASSNRGTETQYF. The CDR3 DNA reads as TGTGCCAGCAGCAACAGGGGGACGGAGACCCAGTACTTC.

This clone has more than one count but fewer than ten. The rearrangement joins TRBV7-2 to TRBJ1-5; TRBD1 aligns across 8 bases. Losses at the gene ends were 6 bases for V and 7 bases for J; bases not matched to a gene: 8. Per germline, CDR1 SGHTA and CDR2 FQGNSA. This CDR3 has 14 amino acids. The CDR3 loop is CASSPGGSGQPQHF. CDR3 bases: TGTGCCAGCAGTCCAGGGGGCTCTGGGCAGCCCCAGCATTTT.

This clone was observed a few times. This chain joins TRBV7-2 and TRBJ1-2; 7 bases agree with TRBD1. The CDR3 loop spans 14 amino acids. V was clipped by 2 bases and J by 4 bases; unmatched bases: 4. CDR1 is SGHTA and CDR2 is FQGNSA in the germline V gene. For the CDR3, the DNA is TGTGCCAGCAGCTTAACGGGACAGCGCTATGGCTACACCTTC. As protein: CASSLTGQRYGYTF. The full variable domain, in which reference TRBV7-2 and TRBJ1-2 provide the parts outside the CDR3, is GAGVSQSPSNKVTEKGKDVELRCDPISGHTALYWYRQSLGQGLEFLIYFQGNSAPDKSGLPSDRFSAERTGGSVSTLTIQRTQQEDSAVYLCASSLTGQRYGYTFGSGTRLTVV.

This clone showed up just a few times. This chain links TRBV9 with TRBJ1-5; D is unresolved. Looked up from germline, CDR1 is SGDLS and CDR2 is YYNGEE. The CDR3 is made up of 15 amino acids. V lost 3 bases, J lost 0 bases, and 10 bases lay in between. The CDR3: CASSENGYSNQPQHF. The CDR3 coding sequence is TGTGCCAGCAGCGAGAACGGGTATAGCAATCAGCCCCAGCATTTT.

This clone has only a few counts. The rearrangement joins TRBV7-3 to TRBJ2-1; D uncertain. Germline V CDR1 and CDR2: SGHTA, FQGTGA. This CDR3 has 13 residues. V was trimmed by 5 bases and J by 3 bases, leaving 8 bases between them. The CDR3: CASSTPDYNEQFF. CDR3 in DNA: TGTGCCAGCAGCACTCCCGACTACAATGAGCAGTTCTTC.

This chain uses TRBV18 with TRBJ2-3, with D perhaps matching TRBD2 (6 bases). The CDR3 is 16 residues long. Germline V gives CDR1 KGHSH, CDR2 LQKENI. Trimming removed 1 base from V and 2 bases from J, with 13 bases in between. The CDR3 DNA reads TGTGCCAGCTCACCACTAGCGGTGTCCATCACAGATACGCAGTATTTT. As protein: CASSPLAVSITDTQYF.

The table lists this clone with a few counts. Mismatch with germline at one junction end may stem from a read error. The chain links TRBV7-2 to TRBJ1-5, with a tentative D call TRBD1 (6 bases). Germline assignment: CDR1 SGHTA and CDR2 FQGNSA. The CDR3 loop spans 13 amino acids. The CDR3 sequence is CASSLDNPGQKVF. CDR3 nucleotides: TGTGCCAGCAGCTTGGATAATCCTGGACAGAAAGTTTTT.

This clone was observed a handful of times. V usage is TRBV7-2 and J usage is TRBJ2-4; D is tentatively TRBD1 or TRBD2 (5 bases each). Per germline, CDR1 SGHTA and CDR2 FQGNSA. The CDR3 sequence is 15 residues long. Trimming cost V 4 bases and J 8 bases, with 18 bases left between them. CDR3 residues: CASSSPGTGFYIQYF. In DNA, the CDR3 is TGTGCCAGCAGCTCGCCCGGGACGGGGTTCTACATTCAGTACTTC.

This clone has only a few counts. The rearrangement joins TRBV4-2 to TRBJ2-3; 9 bases fit TRBD2. The germline CDR1 and CDR2 sequences are LGHNA and YNFKEQ. This CDR3 spans 15 amino acids. The J segment lost 0 bases and the V segment lost 6 bases, leaving 4 bases of the junction unmatched. The CDR3 sequence: CASRHTSGSTDTQYF. The DNA of the CDR3 is TGTGCCAGCAGACACACTAGCGGGAGCACAGATACGCAGTATTTT.

The rearrangement uses TRBV19 and TRBJ2-1, with 14 bases fitting TRBD2. V lost 5 bases to trimming and J lost 8 bases; unmatched junction nucleotides: 8. Germline V gene data show CDR1 as LNHDA and CDR2 as SQIVND (reference sequence). The CDR3 runs 16 residues. The CDR3 sequence is CASSRPGTSGRDEQFF. CDR3 in DNA: TGTGCCAGTAGTCGCCCCGGGACTAGCGGGAGAGATGAGCAGTTCTTC.

About this clone: Other DNA sequences in the same sample also yield this CDR3. The CDR3 DNA sequence: TGTGCCAGCAGCGTAGGGGGGAGGGAGACCCAGTACTTC. It specifies CASSVGGRETQYF. This sequence joins TRBV9 and TRBJ2-5, with a weak D call TRBD2 (6 bases). V lost 0 bases to trimming and J lost 5 bases, with 8 bases between them. The germline V gene has CDR1 SGDLS and CDR2 YYNGEE. The CDR3 has 13 residues.

In its sample, this clone was seen a few times. The rearrangement links TRBV7-9 to TRBJ2-5; a weak D match, TRBD2 (5 bases). Trimming removed 5 bases from V and 5 bases from J, with 18 bases in between. CDR3 length equals 15 residues. Germline lookup yields CDR1 SEHNR and CDR2 FQNEAQ (reference sequence). The CDR3, as DNA: TGTGCCAGCAGCCGGACTCCTAGAGGACGCGAGACCCAGTACTTC. It encodes CASSRTPRGRETQYF.

The chain joins TRBV28 to TRBJ1-5, with TRBD1 identical over 9 bases. Germline assignment: CDR1 MDHEN and CDR2 SYDVKM. The V and J ends lost 1 base and 5 bases, in that order; junction bases with no gene match: 6. CDR3 length: 16 amino acids. CDR3 residues: CASSLLGTGRHQPQHF. CDR3 sequence (DNA): TGTGCCAGCAGTTTATTGGGGACAGGGAGACATCAGCCCCAGCATTTT.

This clone turned up a few times. The chain has TRBV9 and TRBJ2-1, with 7 bases aligning to TRBD2. Germline CDR1 and CDR2: SGDLS and YYNGEE. This CDR3 comprises 16 residues. Trimming cost V 2 bases and J 0 bases; bases outside gene matches: 5. CDR3 in amino acids: CASSVTGGPSYNEQFF. In DNA, the CDR3 is TGTGCCAGCAGCGTCACGGGGGGACCCTCCTACAATGAGCAGTTCTTC.

This clone has more than one count but fewer than ten. V gene TRBV6-5 combines with J gene TRBJ2-7; no clear D. There are 14 residues in the CDR3. The V end lost 2 bases, the J end lost 0 bases, and 8 bases lay between the germline ends. Germline-derived CDR1 and CDR2 are MNHEY and SVGAGI. In DNA, the CDR3 is TGTGCCAGCAGTTACGACCGCGACTCCTACGAGCAGTACTTC. Translation: CASSYDRDSYEQYF.

CDR3 loop: CASSGNQRDTQYF. The CDR3, as DNA: TGTGCCAGCAGCGGTAACCAGAGGGATACGCAGTATTTT. The V and J genes are TRBV7-2 and TRBJ2-3; D is uncertain. This CDR3 has 13 residues. Germline values: CDR1 SGHTA, CDR2 FQGNSA. Trimming pared 5 bases from V and 6 bases from J, leaving 12 bases between.

The chain carries TRBV19 and TRBJ2-2; D perhaps matches TRBD2 (5 bases). CDR1 LNHDA and CDR2 SQIVND come from the germline V gene (reference sequence). This CDR3 has 15 amino acids. With 3 bases removed from V and 9 bases from J, the gap between germline ends came to 17 bases. The CDR3 sequence is CASSMTAGLSRELFF. CDR3 DNA sequence: TGTGCCAGTAGTATGACCGCCGGACTTTCGCGGGAGCTGTTTTTT. Variable domain in full (rest from reference TRBV19 and TRBJ2-2): DGGITQSPKYLFRKEGQNVTLSCEQNLNHDAMYWYRQDPGQGLRLIYYSQIVNDFQKGDIAEGYSVSREKKESFPLTVTSAQKNPTAFYLCASSMTAGLSRELFFGEGSRLTVL.

This chain links TRBV2 with TRBJ1-2; D gene uncertain. The ends were cut back, 6 bases at V and 2 bases at J, with 1 base in the middle. CDR3 length: 10 amino acids. From germline, CDR1 is SNHLY and CDR2 FYNNEI. CDR3 sequence reads: CASRNYGYTF. CDR3 sequence (DNA): TGTGCCAGCAGGAACTATGGCTACACCTTC.

This clone was picked up a small number of times. The chain combines TRBV5-1 with TRBJ2-2; no firm D call. Looked up from germline, CDR1 is SGHRS and CDR2 is YFSETQ. Trimming removed 2 bases at V and 2 bases at J, with 10 bases between. This CDR3 region has 15 residues. In nucleotides, the CDR3 is TGCGCCAGCAGCTTTATGGAACCCAACACCGGGGAGCTGTTTTTT. Translation: CASSFMEPNTGELFF.

This clone has only a few counts. V is TRBV5-1 and J is TRBJ2-3; D remains ambiguous. CDR3 size: 14 residues. Trimming pared 3 bases from V and 1 base from J, leaving 9 bases between. Germline CDR1 reads SGHRS; CDR2 reads YFSETQ. CDR3 loop: CASSSLPGTDTQYF. The CDR3 DNA is TGCGCCAGCAGCTCCCTACCCGGCACAGATACGCAGTATTTT.

The V gene is TRBV7-9, the J gene TRBJ2-7, with 9 bases aligning to TRBD2. The CDR3 covers 16 residues. V lost 2 bases to trimming and J lost 3 bases; unmatched junction nucleotides: 8. CDR1 and CDR2 (germline): SEHNR, FQNEAQ (reference sequence). The CDR3 here is CASSLSLAGFNYEQYF. CDR3 nucleotide sequence: TGTGCCAGCAGCTTAAGCCTAGCGGGATTCAACTACGAGCAGTACTTC.

The rearrangement uses TRBV29-1 and TRBJ2-1, with 9 bases fitting TRBD2. CDR1 is SQVTM, CDR2 ANQGSEA, per germline. V dropped 3 bases and J dropped 10; count of bases not matched to a gene: 13. The CDR3 runs 15 residues. DNA of the CDR3: TGCAGCGTTGATAATATAGCGGGAGAAGGTTTAGAGCAGTTCTTC. Its protein is CSVDNIAGEGLEQFF.